This T cell receptor beta chain was identified during a study of blood T cell repertoires in COVID-19. Produced via immunoSEQ multiplex PCR; TCRdb's table is partial and in-frame only. The table shows more than 400,000 clones, with roughly 88% occurring only once. Recruitment covered 20 to 25 US areas and drew participants whose ages spanned about 18 to 90 years. The V and J ends lost 7 bases and 2 bases respectively, with 13 bases between them. CDR1 is SGDLS, CDR2 YYNGEE, per germline. This CDR3 region has 14 residues. The chain links TRBV9 to TRBJ1-5; D possibly corresponds to TRBD1 (5 bases). Sequenced input: PBMCs or T cells enriched from blood (not recorded which). The receptor was isolated from a man younger than 30 who had recovered from COVID-19. CDR3 sequence reads: CASGRGEGNQPQHF. The CDR3 DNA reads TGTGCCAGCGGCCGGGGGGAAGGCAATCAGCCCCAGCATTTT.